This is a list of T cell receptor beta chains from one sample in a study of blood T cells in healthy people across ages. In TCRdb, the 5' RACE reads were re-called with MiXCR into one record per CDR3 protein. The sample yields approximately 1,000,000 distinct CDR3 sequences, about two fifths seen once. Input material: blood. Receptors originate from a man aged 18 to 30 in good health. Both conserved end residues are part of each CDR3. D genes are given only for firm matches. The listing skips clone size in some rows; elsewhere it reads once, few, many or a size class.

clone size	V gene	J gene	D gene	CDR3 DNA	CDR3 protein
few	TRBV5-1	TRBJ2-1	-	TGCGCCAGCAGCTCGCTCGTCGGACCCAACAATGAGCAGTTCTTC	CASSSLVGPNNEQFF
-	TRBV20-1	TRBJ2-1	TRBD2	TGCAGTGCTAGCCCTAGCGGGGGGTATTTAATGCGGCAGTTCTTC	CSASPSGGYLMRQFF
-	TRBV12-3/TRBV12-4	TRBJ2-3	-	TGTGCCGCGGGGTTGAGGGCGGATACGCAGTATTTT	CAAGLRADTQYF
-	TRBV10-3	TRBJ1-1	TRBD1	TGTGCCATCAGTGAGACGTCCGGGACAGCAAGCTCCTATAGGGTCACTGAAGCTTTCTTT	CAISETSGTASSYRVTEAFF
-	TRBV20-1	TRBJ1-1	-	TGCAGTGCACGCGGGGGGTTTTTGAACACTGAAGCTTTCTTT	CSARGGFLNTEAFF
-	TRBV6-5	TRBJ1-6	-	TGTGCCAGCAGTTACTCGCGGAGCTCCTATAATTCACCCCTCCACTTT	CASSYSRSSYNSPLHF
-	TRBV19	TRBJ2-3	-	TGTGCCAGTAGTATAGTGTGGCCTAACACAGATACGCAGTATTTT	CASSIVWPNTDTQYF
few	TRBV4-1	TRBJ1-2	-	TGCGCCAGCAGCCAAGATATTGGGGGGAGCTATGGCTACACCTTC	CASSQDIGGSYGYTF
-	TRBV2	TRBJ2-2	-	TGTGCCAGCAGTGTTACATGGTACACCGGGGAGCTGTTTTTT	CASSVTWYTGELFF
-	TRBV7-9	TRBJ2-5	TRBD1	TGTGCCAGCGAAATAGGGGGCTATCAAGAGACCCAGTACTTC	CASEIGGYQETQYF
-	TRBV24-1	TRBJ2-3	-	TGTGCCACCAGTGATTCCCGTGGAGGCCGCACAGATACGCAGTATTTT	CATSDSRGGRTDTQYF
-	TRBV7-9	TRBJ2-7	TRBD1	TGTGCCAGCAGCCTTCCCGAGGGACAGTCCTACAATGAGCAGTACTTC	CASSLPEGQSYNEQYF
-	TRBV20-1	TRBJ1-1	-	TGCAGTGCAGGAGTCCCTTTCACTGAAGCTTTCTTT	CSAGVPFTEAFF
-	TRBV30	TRBJ2-7	-	TGTGCCTGGAGGGCAGGGAGTATTTACGAGCAGTACTTC	CAWRAGSIYEQYF
few	TRBV9	TRBJ2-5	TRBD2	TGTGCCAGCAGCACACGACTAGCGGGCCTGGAGACCCAGTACTTC	CASSTRLAGLETQYF
-	TRBV18	TRBJ1-2	TRBD1	TGTGCCAGCTCACCAACAGGGGACGTTGGTGGCTACACCTTC	CASSPTGDVGGYTF
-	TRBV7-2	TRBJ2-6	-	TGTGCCAGCAGCAAAGGGGTCGTGGCTGGGGCCAACGTCCTGACTTTC	CASSKGVVAGANVLTF
few	TRBV3-1	TRBJ1-1	TRBD1	TGTGCCAGCAGCGAATCGACAGGGCGAGAGGCTTTCTTT	CASSESTGREAFF
-	TRBV12-3/TRBV12-4	TRBJ2-7	TRBD2	TGTGCCAGCAGTTTAGAACTAGCGCACTCCTACGAGCAGTACTTC	CASSLELAHSYEQYF
few	TRBV5-1	TRBJ1-1	TRBD1	TGCGCCAGCAGAGTCACAGGGGTGAACACTGAAGCTTTCTTT	CASRVTGVNTEAFF
few	TRBV6-5	TRBJ2-5	TRBD2	TGTGCCAGCAGCCCTAGCGGGGTCTACAATGAGCAGTACTTC	CASSPSGVYNEQYF
-	TRBV29-1	TRBJ1-2	TRBD1	TGCAGCGCAGGACAGGATACCAAGAGCTACACCTTC	CSAGQDTKSYTF
few	TRBV20-1	TRBJ2-3	-	TGCAGGGCTAGTCTTGGACAGGATACGCAGTATTTT	CRASLGQDTQYF
-	TRBV7-2	TRBJ2-1	-	TGTGCCAGCAGCTTAGCTCCGACTAGAAGGGCCGAGAGCTCCTACAATGAGCAGTTCTTC	CASSLAPTRRAESSYNEQFF
few	TRBV12-3/TRBV12-4	TRBJ2-4	-	TGTGCCAGCAGTCAGGGGACGGAAAAAAACATTCAGTACTTC	CASSQGTEKNIQYF
many	TRBV5-1	TRBJ2-1	TRBD1	TGCGCCAGCAGCCTAAATAGGGACAGGGCCTATGAGCAGTTCTTC	CASSLNRDRAYEQFF
-	TRBV10-3	TRBJ1-2	TRBD1	TGTGCCATCAGTGAGTCCCTGGACAGGGAATATGGCTACACCTTC	CAISESLDREYGYTF
many	TRBV5-1	TRBJ2-1	TRBD1	TGCGCCAGCAGCTCCACCGGGACAGCTTACAATGAGCAGTTCTTC	CASSSTGTAYNEQFF